The 2 T cell receptor beta chains presented below share a single source sample, sequenced in a study of T cell repertoires in ileal Crohn's disease. The table came from immunoSEQ multiplex PCR; TCRdb's copy has only in-frame clones and leaves some out. The repertoire holds over 15,000 clones, with less than 85% as singletons. Input material: ileal tissue. The source is an adult with Crohn's disease.

This clone was picked up a small number of times. The chain has TRBV18 and TRBJ1-1; D possibly corresponds to TRBD1 (5 bases). V was shortened by 6 bases and J by 7 bases, with 15 bases between the two germline ends. The CDR3 totals 13 residues. Per the germline V gene, CDR1 is KGHSH and CDR2 is LQKENI. Written as DNA, the CDR3 is TGTGCCAGCTCGCCGAGGCGGGGGGATGAAGCTTTCTTT. Amino acids: CASSPRRGDEAFF.

The chain couples TRBV7-8 to TRBJ2-7, with a tentative D call TRBD2 (5 bases). The V gene's germline CDR1 is SGHVS and CDR2 FQNEAQ. CDR3 length equals 12 residues. V lost 2 bases, J lost 7 bases, and 9 bases lay in between. Here the CDR3 reads CASSLRSGEQYF. The CDR3 nucleotides read TGTGCCAGCAGCTTACGCTCGGGGGAGCAGTACTTC. Combining the CDR3 with reference TRBV7-8 and TRBJ2-7 gives the whole variable domain GAGVSQSPRYKVAKRGQDVALRCDPISGHVSLFWYQQALGQGPEFLTYFQNEAQLDKSGLPSDRFFAERPEGSVSTLKIQRTQQEDSAVYLCASSLRSGEQYFGPGTRLTVT.